This T cell receptor (beta chain) was profiled in a study of cytotoxic CD8 clonotypes in ibrutinib-treated CLL. With 4 bases removed from V and 2 bases from J, the gap between germline ends came to 18 bases. The CDR3 length is 16 residues. Germline CDR1 reads MNHEY; CDR2 reads SVGAGI. Clones were read by immunoSEQ multiplex PCR, and TCRdb kept only the in-frame ones, dropping some. The sample has around 250,000 clones, less than 75% seen once. The rearrangement joins TRBV6-5 to TRBJ2-7; D may be TRBD1 or TRBD2 (5 bases each). The sample in question was PBMCs, obtained after 24 months of ibrutinib treatment. This sequence was found in a human donor with chronic lymphocytic leukemia. The CDR3 reads CASSSNSGTDPYEQYF. In DNA form, the CDR3 reads TGTGCCAGCAGTTCTAATTCCGGGACCGACCCCTACGAGCAGTACTTC.